This TCR beta chain was found in a study of Ad26.COV2.S vaccination and SARS-CoV-2 variants. The V gene lost 7 bases and the J gene lost 1 base, with 10 bases spanning the gap. Germline loops: CDR1 SNHLY, CDR2 FYNNEI. There are 14 residues in the CDR3. Treatment in this sample: about 20 received Ad26.COV2.S at low or high dose, single or two shots; 5 received placebo; per-sample allocation not given. Material that was analyzed had been drawn on day 63 after the first vaccine or placebo injection. Sequenced by immunoSEQ multiplex PCR; TCRdb stores in-frame clones only, minus some. The sample holds 250,000 or so clones, around 90% seen once.

This chain joins TRBV2 and TRBJ2-2; TRBD1 is a possible D gene (6 bases). The specimen was peripheral blood, collected in a trial of Ad26.COV2.S vaccine versus placebo. This clonotype originated in a person between 18 and 59 years old who received the Ad26.COV2.S COVID-19 vaccine or a placebo. The CDR3, as DNA: TGTGCCAGCATTCCCAGGGGGAACACCGGGGAGCTGTTTTTT. Amino acid sequence: CASIPRGNTGELFF. The full variable domain, rest sourced from reference TRBV2 and TRBJ2-2, is EPEVTQTPSHQVTQMGQEVILRCVPISNHLYFYWYRQILGQKVEFLVSFYNNEISEKSEIFDDQFSVERPDGSNFTLKIRSTKLEDSAMYFCASIPRGNTGELFFGEGSRLTVL.